This T cell receptor beta chain originates from a study of Graves' ophthalmopathy and Graves' hyperthyroidism. Broader study findings: In blood, most expanded thyroid clonotypes above 0.001 frequency were also detected.

Amplification targeted the TCR beta CDR3 regions, with RNA transcripts as the source material. Second-round multiplex PCR followed a first-round RT-PCR using HTBI primers. TCRdb processed the multiplex PCR reads anew with MiXCR; each CDR3 protein has one entry. The sample carries fewer than 650,000 distinct CDR3 sequences, 22% recorded once. Note on this clonotype: Its specificity is not known.

Germline lookup yields CDR1 LNHDA and CDR2 SQIVND (reference sequence). The CDR3 is 18 amino acids. Between the trimmed V and J ends, which lost 0 bases and 8 bases, there was a span of 25 bases. Hyperthyroidism patients had new diagnoses, durations under 2 months, and ages of 18 to 65. PBMCs had their origin in fresh peripheral blood (around 10 ml). The sample comprised peripheral blood. The sequence derives from a woman aged 18-35 years with stable Graves' hyperthyroidism. Some clones in this sample may be carry-over from other donors' samples. The chain has TRBV19 and TRBJ1-2, with D possibly TRBD1 on 5 matching bases. CDR3: CASSIDIGAGSASIGYTF. The CDR3 DNA reads TGTGCCAGTAGTATAGATATAGGAGCAGGGTCGGCGTCTATCGGCTACACCTTC.